These 11 T cell receptor beta chains were sequenced from one sample in a study of cytomegalovirus exposure and HLA in healthy donors. PCR amplification relied on 60 Vbeta primers (plus 13 Jbeta primers). Some clones are missing from TCRdb's copy, which holds only in-frame ones; the method was immunoSEQ multiplex PCR. Its clone listing holds some 75,000 clones. Sequenced material: PBMCs. Receptor source: a man in his forties in good health and CMV-seronegative.

The CDR3 loop reads CASSVGRSLEQFF. CDR3 coding DNA: TGTGCCAGCAGCGTAGGTCGGTCGTTGGAGCAGTTCTTC. The chain uses TRBV9 and TRBJ2-1; D is undetermined. Deletions cut 0 bases from V and 10 bases from J, with 11 bases between. CDR1 and CDR2 from the germline V gene are SGDLS and YYNGEE. CDR3 length equals 13 residues.

This chain connects TRBV4-3 to TRBJ2-3, with 7 bases identical to TRBD2. This CDR3 has 17 amino acids. Germline CDR1 LGHNA, CDR2 YSLEER. The ends lost 0 bases at V and 2 bases at J; junction bases unmatched: 8. The CDR3 spells CASSQDLGRGTTDTQYF. The CDR3 DNA is TGCGCCAGCAGCCAAGATCTCGGGCGGGGGACCACAGATACGCAGTATTTT.

The chain couples TRBV4-3 to TRBJ1-1; D may be TRBD1 (6 bases). Trimming shortened V by 3 bases and J by 6 bases, and 8 bases separated the two germline ends. This CDR3 comprises 12 residues. Germline CDR1 and CDR2: LGHNA and YSLEER. The DNA for the CDR3 is TGCGCCAGCAGCCACGCAGGGGCTGAAGCTTTCTTT. Protein: CASSHAGAEAFF.

The genes are TRBV6-6 and TRBJ2-7; D not certain. Per germline, CDR1 MNHNY and CDR2 SVGAGI (reference sequence). V was trimmed by 4 bases and J by 6 bases, leaving 7 bases between them. The CDR3 is 11 amino acids. CDR3 in amino acids: CASSLSSEQYF. CDR3 DNA: TGTGCCAGCAGTTTGAGCTCCGAGCAGTACTTC.

The chain carries TRBV19 and TRBJ2-7; 7 bases line up with TRBD2. CDR1 is LNHDA, CDR2 SQIVND, per germline (reference sequence). The V and J ends lost 2 bases and 2 bases, in that order; junction bases with no gene match: 3. The CDR3 contains 14 residues. The DNA of the CDR3 is TGTGCCAGTAGTATACAAGCGGGGCCCTACGAGCAGTACTTC. Translated: CASSIQAGPYEQYF.

V is TRBV4-3 and J is TRBJ1-2; 7 positions agree with TRBD1. The CDR3 spans 15 residues. CDR1 is LGHNA, CDR2 YSLEER, per germline. The J segment lost 10 bases and the V segment lost 2 bases, leaving 13 bases of the junction unmatched. The CDR3 bases are TGCGCCAGCAGCCAAATCTTTGACAGGGACGGGGCCTACACCTTC. It encodes CASSQIFDRDGAYTF.

The rearrangement links TRBV11-2 to TRBJ2-1, with D maybe TRBD2 (5 bases). V gave up 4 bases and J gave up 1 base, with 17 bases separating them. CDR1 and CDR2 (germline): SGHAT, FQNNGV. The CDR3 extends over 17 amino acids. Here the CDR3 reads CASSSRVRGTSYNEQFF. CDR3 bases: TGTGCCAGCAGCTCAAGGGTCCGGGGAACGTCCTACAATGAGCAGTTCTTC.

The chain employs TRBV30 and TRBJ2-7; D gene unclear. V lost 4 bases to trimming and J lost 3 bases, with 10 bases between them. This CDR3 spans 12 amino acids. Germline V gene sequence: CDR1 GTSNPN, CDR2 SVGIG (reference sequence). The CDR3 sequence: CAWNGQHYEQYF. In DNA form, the CDR3 reads TGTGCCTGGAATGGGCAGCACTACGAGCAGTACTTC.

The chain employs TRBV27 and TRBJ2-7, with 7 bases identical to TRBD2. V shed 1 base, J shed 5 bases, and the junction held 2 bases outside the gene matches. Germline V gene sequence: CDR1 MNHEY, CDR2 SMNVEV (reference sequence). The CDR3 is 13 residues long. The DNA for the CDR3 is TGTGCCAGCAGTTTATACCGGGGGGACGAGCAGTACTTC. Its translation is CASSLYRGDEQYF.

On this clone: Germline is not matched at one junction end, which may reflect a read error. The V call is TRBV6-5, the J call TRBJ1-1; D may be TRBD1 (5 bases). Germline V gene sequence: CDR1 MNHEY, CDR2 SVGAGI. The CDR3 has 13 amino acids. DNA for the CDR3: TGTGCCTGCAGTTACCAGGGGAACACTGAAGCTTTCTTT. Amino acid sequence: CACSYQGNTEAFF.

This rearrangement joins TRBV7-9 to TRBJ1-2; 8 bases match TRBD1. Germline CDR1 SEHNR, CDR2 FQNEAQ (reference sequence). With V trimmed by 5 bases and J by 8 bases, 13 bases remained unmatched. The CDR3 is 15 amino acids. This CDR3 is CASSPATGQAFGYTF. CDR3 bases: TGTGCCAGCAGCCCAGCCACGGGACAGGCCTTCGGCTACACCTTC. Complete variable domain (other parts from reference TRBV7-9 and TRBJ1-2): DTGVSQNPRHKITKRGQNVTFRCDPISEHNRLYWYRQTLGQGPEFLTYFQNEAQLEKSRLLSDRFSAERPKGSFSTLEIQRTEQGDSAMYLCASSPATGQAFGYTFGSGTRLTVV.